What follows are 30 T cell receptor beta chains derived from one specimen sequenced in a study of shared clonotypes between healthy human individuals. Produced via immunoSEQ multiplex PCR; TCRdb's table is partial and in-frame only. This sample has roughly 500,000 clones, with about four fifths found just once. Material: PBMCs. Receptors originate from a woman aged 40 to 50 in good health. Some clones in this sample may be carry-over from other donors' samples.

This rearrangement joins TRBV7-9 to TRBJ2-7; no firm D call. Trimming stripped 4 bases from V and 0 bases from J, with 4 bases between. Per the germline V gene, CDR1 is SEHNR and CDR2 is FQNEAQ (reference sequence). The CDR3 is 12 amino acids. CDR3 amino acids: CASSWDSYEQYF. The CDR3 region has the DNA TGTGCCAGCAGCTGGGACTCCTACGAGCAGTACTTC.

This clone was seen more than once but under ten times. V usage is TRBV9 and J usage is TRBJ2-3; TRBD2 matches 10 bases. Germline loops: CDR1 SGDLS, CDR2 YYNGEE. After removal of 0 bases from V and 4 bases from J, the junction contained 5 bases not matched to a gene. The length of the CDR3 is 16 residues. The CDR3 DNA sequence: TGTGCCAGCAGCGTAGTAGCGGGAGGCGGTCCAGATACGCAGTATTTT. Translation: CASSVVAGGGPDTQYF.

There are a few counts of this clone. This same CDR3 is encoded by further DNA sequences in the sample. The chain carries TRBV6-6 and TRBJ1-5; no definite D call. There are 13 residues in the CDR3. Germline V gene sequence: CDR1 MNHNY, CDR2 SVGAGI (reference sequence). V was clipped by 2 bases and J by 2 bases, with 4 bases between them. This CDR3 reads CASSYGGNQPQHF. The CDR3 region has the DNA TGTGCCAGCAGTTACGGGGGCAATCAGCCCCAGCATTTT.

In DNA form, the CDR3 reads TGTGCCAGCAGCTTCCGGACAGGGAACTATGGCTACACCTTC. This sequence encodes CASSFRTGNYGYTF. The V and J genes are TRBV5-5 and TRBJ1-2; 8 bases agree with TRBD1. The V and J ends lost 2 bases and 2 bases, in that order; junction bases with no gene match: 2. Germline CDR1 and CDR2: SGHKS and YYEKEE (reference sequence). This CDR3 comprises 14 residues.

The chain uses TRBV7-7 and TRBJ2-1, with TRBD2 identical over 14 bases. The V and J ends lost 2 bases and 8 bases, in that order; junction bases with no gene match: 2. The CDR3 is 15 amino acids. Germline V lookup: CDR1 SSHAT, CDR2 FNYEAQ (reference sequence). CDR3 sequence (DNA): TGTGCCAGCAGCTTACAGGGACTAGCGGGAGATGAGCAGTTCTTC. Translation gives CASSLQGLAGDEQFF.

There are a few counts of this clone. J is TRBJ1-1 and V is TRBV6-1; TRBD1 matches 10 bases. Looked up from germline, CDR1 is MNHNS and CDR2 is SASEGT. V was clipped by 8 bases and J by 11 bases; unmatched bases: 11. CDR3 length equals 13 residues. The CDR3 here is CASRDRGPLIAFF. For the CDR3, the DNA is TGTGCCAGCCGGGACAGGGGACCCCTGATTGCTTTCTTT.

The V call is TRBV6-1, the J call TRBJ2-7; D is perhaps TRBD2 (6 bases). The V end was cut by 8 bases, the J end by 5 bases, with 16 bases between. Germline values: CDR1 MNHNS, CDR2 SASEGT. The CDR3 totals 13 residues. The CDR3 nucleotides read TGTGCCAGCCTCCGGCAGGGCGGGGACGAGCAGTACTTC. It specifies CASLRQGGDEQYF.

The chain carries TRBV5-4 and TRBJ2-3, with TRBD1 matching 8 bases. Losses at the gene ends were 5 bases for V and 1 base for J; bases not matched to a gene: 6. From germline, CDR1 is SGHNT and CDR2 YYREEE (reference sequence). This CDR3 spans 15 amino acids. The CDR3 DNA sequence: TGTGCCAGCAGTGCTGACAGGGGTCGCACAGATACGCAGTATTTT. Its protein is CASSADRGRTDTQYF.

The chain recombines TRBV6-5 with TRBJ2-5; 12 nucleotides align to TRBD1. After removal of 6 bases from V and 6 bases from J, the junction contained 2 bases not matched to a gene. Germline V lookup: CDR1 MNHEY, CDR2 SVGAGI. The CDR3 has 13 residues. The CDR3 spells CASRGQGAKTQYF. The DNA for the CDR3 is TGTGCCAGCAGGGGACAGGGGGCGAAGACCCAGTACTTC.

The V gene is TRBV2, the J gene TRBJ2-7; tentatively, D is TRBD1 (5 bases). Germline-derived CDR1 and CDR2 are SNHLY and FYNNEI. V was shortened by 6 bases and J by 8 bases, with 11 bases between the two germline ends. This CDR3 region has 11 residues. The CDR3 spells CASRQDYKQYF. CDR3 DNA sequence: TGTGCCAGCAGACAGGATTACAAGCAGTACTTC.

This clone was seen a few times. The J gene is TRBJ1-2, the V gene TRBV5-4; weak D call: TRBD1 (6 bases). The CDR3 has 13 amino acids. V lost 10 bases, J lost 0 bases, and 13 bases lay in between. From germline, CDR1 is SGHNT and CDR2 YYREEE (reference sequence). CDR3 DNA: TGTGCCGGTGGGGGGCACACTAACTATGGCTACACCTTC. Translating gives CAGGGHTNYGYTF.

To note about this clone: Germline is not matched at one junction end, which may reflect a read error. V and J are TRBV7-7 and TRBJ2-5; maybe TRBD2 (5 bases). Per the germline V gene, CDR1 is SSHAT and CDR2 is FNYEAQ (reference sequence). The CDR3 extends over 14 amino acids. The CDR3 sequence: CASSLDYGQETQYF. The CDR3 nucleotides are TGTGCTAGCAGCTTAGACTATGGACAAGAGACCCAGTACTTC.

The chain employs TRBV5-5 and TRBJ1-1; 9 bases agree with TRBD1. The CDR3 is 14 amino acids. CDR1 and CDR2 from the germline V gene are SGHKS and YYEKEE (reference sequence). V gave up 4 bases and J gave up 4 bases; unmatched junction bases: 5. Here the CDR3 reads CASSRGTGITEAFF. The DNA for the CDR3 is TGTGCCAGCAGCCGCGGGACAGGGATCACTGAAGCTTTCTTT.

This clone turned up a few times. CDR3: CASMGDNEKLFF. The CDR3 DNA sequence: TGTGCCAGCATGGGAGATAATGAAAAACTGTTTTTT. The V gene is TRBV6-5, the J gene TRBJ1-4; D not certain. V was trimmed by 7 bases and J by 4 bases, leaving 7 bases between them. Germline V gives CDR1 MNHEY, CDR2 SVGAGI. The CDR3 has 12 residues.

The V gene is TRBV2, the J gene TRBJ2-7, with 9 bases aligning to TRBD1. After removal of 5 bases from V and 2 bases from J, the junction contained 4 bases not matched to a gene. Germline CDR1 reads SNHLY; CDR2 reads FYNNEI. The length of the CDR3 is 14 residues. For the CDR3, the DNA is TGTGCCAGCAGTCCGGGACAGGGAGCCTACGAGCAGTACTTC. Encoded protein: CASSPGQGAYEQYF.

This clone appeared many times. V is TRBV5-4 and J is TRBJ2-3; D is tentatively TRBD1 or TRBD2 (6 bases each). CDR3 length equals 16 residues. V dropped 3 bases and J dropped 0 bases, with 14 bases sitting between them. Germline V gene data show CDR1 as SGHNT and CDR2 as YYREEE (reference sequence). CDR3 DNA sequence: TGTGCCAGCAGCTGGGGGGCCGGGACTAGCACAGATACGCAGTATTTT. It translates to CASSWGAGTSTDTQYF.

V usage is TRBV13 and J usage is TRBJ2-6, with D unclear. Per germline, CDR1 PRHDT and CDR2 FYEKMQ (reference sequence). The CDR3 totals 15 residues. Deletions cut 4 bases from V and 4 bases from J, with 11 bases between. CDR3 amino acids: CASSYGNPGANVLTF. CDR3 DNA: TGTGCCAGCAGCTATGGGAACCCCGGGGCCAACGTCCTGACTTTC. Full variable domain (missing parts from reference TRBV13 and TRBJ2-6): AAGVIQSPRHLIKEKRETATLKCYPIPRHDTVYWYQQGPGQDPQFLISFYEKMQSDKGSIPDRFSAQQFSDYHSELNMSSLELGDSALYFCASSYGNPGANVLTFGAGSRLTVL.

The J gene is TRBJ2-4, the V gene TRBV28; a weak D match, TRBD1 (6 bases). CDR1 is MDHEN and CDR2 is SYDVKM in the germline V gene. V was clipped by 5 bases and J by 0 bases, with 14 bases between them. This CDR3 is 16 amino acids long. The CDR3 DNA reads TGTGCCAGCAGTACTCGGGCAGGGGAAGCCAAAAACATTCAGTACTTC. Protein: CASSTRAGEAKNIQYF.

Of note for this clone: A junction end diverges from the germline sequence, so it may reflect a read error. The chain recombines TRBV6-4 with TRBJ2-7; 11 positions match TRBD2. The germline CDR1 and CDR2 sequences are MRHNA and SNTAGT. CDR3 length: 16 amino acids. The CDR3 loop is CASSEEFATSGTLSDF. In nucleotides, the CDR3 is TGTGCCAGCAGTGAGGAATTTGCGACTAGCGGGACTCTCTCAGATTTC.

This clone was seen a handful of times. This chain links TRBV10-3 with TRBJ2-3, with 7 bases fitting TRBD2. From germline, CDR1 is ENHRY and CDR2 SYGVKD. The junction had 6 bases not matched to a gene; V was cut back by 0 bases and J by 6 bases. The CDR3 has 15 residues. In DNA form, the CDR3 reads TGTGCCATCAGTGAGTCGTGGACTAGTGGTGATACGCAGTATTTT. It codes for CAISESWTSGDTQYF.

CDR3 sequence reads: CASSEQGNTDTQYF. The CDR3 bases are TGTGCCAGCAGCGAACAGGGGAACACAGATACGCAGTATTTT. The chain joins TRBV5-4 to TRBJ2-3; 7 bases are shared with TRBD1. With V trimmed by 4 bases and J by 2 bases, 4 bases remained unmatched. This CDR3 has 14 amino acids. CDR1 and CDR2 (germline): SGHNT, YYREEE (reference sequence).

This chain uses TRBV9 with TRBJ2-5; perhaps TRBD2 as D (6 bases). V was trimmed by 6 bases and J by 0 bases, leaving 9 bases between them. The CDR3 has 13 residues. CDR1 is SGDLS and CDR2 is YYNGEE in the germline V gene. The CDR3 loop reads CASTGGDQETQYF. The CDR3 nucleotides are TGTGCCAGCACGGGCGGGGACCAAGAGACCCAGTACTTC.

The V and J genes are TRBV30 and TRBJ1-3, with a tentative D call TRBD1 (5 bases). The germline V and J ends were trimmed by 3 bases and 1 base, with 13 bases remaining between them. CDR1 is GTSNPN and CDR2 is SVGIG in the germline V gene (reference sequence). This CDR3 is built from 15 residues. CDR3 sequence (DNA): TGTGCCTGGAGCCACGGTGGGGGGTCTGGAAACACCATATATTTT. Protein: CAWSHGGGSGNTIYF.

This chain joins TRBV5-1 and TRBJ1-1; 8 bases align to TRBD1. Germline loops: CDR1 SGHRS, CDR2 YFSETQ. J lost 6 bases, V lost 4 bases, and 8 bases had no gene match. The CDR3 sequence is 14 residues long. CDR3 residues: CASSRIQGDPEAFF. CDR3 sequence (DNA): TGCGCCAGCAGCCGGATACAGGGGGACCCTGAAGCTTTCTTT.

This chain links TRBV29-1 with TRBJ1-1, with D tentatively TRBD1 (6 bases). Looked up from germline, CDR1 is SQVTM and CDR2 is ANQGSEA. The CDR3 is made up of 12 amino acids. V lost 6 bases, J lost 0 bases, and 8 bases lay in between. The CDR3 loop is CSVGTMNTEAFF. The DNA for the CDR3 is TGCAGCGTGGGGACAATGAACACTGAAGCTTTCTTT. Variable domain in full (rest from reference TRBV29-1 and TRBJ1-1): SAVISQKPSRDICQRGTSLTIQCQVDSQVTMMFWYRQQPGQSLTLIATANQGSEATYESGFVIDKFPISRPNLTFSTLTVSNMSPEDSSIYLCSVGTMNTEAFFGQGTRLTVV.

This clone was found once. J is TRBJ2-6 and V is TRBV7-7; a possible D gene is TRBD1 (6 bases). The CDR3 spans 16 residues. The V end lost 5 bases, the J end lost 6 bases, and 17 bases lay between the germline ends. CDR1 and CDR2 from the germline V gene are SSHAT and FNYEAQ (reference sequence). CDR3 sequence: CASSPGHSVAANVLTF. The CDR3 DNA sequence: TGTGCCAGCAGCCCGGGACACTCTGTAGCGGCCAACGTCCTGACTTTC.

This clone showed up just a few times. This chain joins TRBV4-2 and TRBJ2-7; D is undetermined. Per germline, CDR1 LGHNA and CDR2 YNFKEQ. This CDR3 is 16 amino acids long. The germline V and J ends were trimmed by 2 bases and 6 bases, with 20 bases remaining between them. The CDR3 DNA reads TGTGCCAGCAGCCAAACTCCAGACCTTTCGAGAGGCGAGCAGTACTTC. Translating it yields CASSQTPDLSRGEQYF.

V usage is TRBV19 and J usage is TRBJ2-1; TRBD1 matches 8 bases. The CDR3 contains 16 residues. Germline V gives CDR1 LNHDA, CDR2 SQIVND (reference sequence). J was trimmed by 4 bases and V by 7 bases; bases with no gene match: 12. The CDR3 protein is CASTKDRGHRYNEQFF. As DNA, the CDR3 is TGTGCCAGTACCAAAGACAGGGGCCACCGTTACAATGAGCAGTTCTTC. Combining the CDR3 with reference TRBV19 and TRBJ2-1 gives the whole variable domain DGGITQSPKYLFRKEGQNVTLSCEQNLNHDAMYWYRQDPGQGLRLIYYSQIVNDFQKGDIAEGYSVSREKKESFPLTVTSAQKNPTAFYLCASTKDRGHRYNEQFFGPGTRLTVL.

The chain joins TRBV13 to TRBJ2-1; TRBD2 might be the D (6 bases). The germline gives CDR1 PRHDT, CDR2 FYEKMQ (reference sequence). The CDR3 is 15 residues long. With 3 bases removed from V and 4 bases from J, the gap between germline ends came to 13 bases. The CDR3 reads CASSFTGASYNEQFF. The CDR3 coding sequence is TGTGCCAGCAGCTTCACGGGAGCGTCGTACAATGAGCAGTTCTTC.

V usage is TRBV9 and J usage is TRBJ2-1; D gene uncertain. The CDR3 is 15 residues long. CDR1 is SGDLS, CDR2 YYNGEE, per germline. Trimming stripped 0 bases from V and 4 bases from J, with 11 bases between. The CDR3 loop is CASSVEIRDYNEQFF. DNA of the CDR3: TGTGCCAGCAGCGTAGAGATAAGGGATTACAATGAGCAGTTCTTC.